The present T cell receptor (beta chain) was sequenced within a study of blood T cell repertoires in COVID-19. About the study: Samples of COVID-19 (acute and convalescent) were obtained from the United States, Italy and Spain.

Per the original methods: The authors estimated nucleated cell counts from reference gene primer amplification. The table came from immunoSEQ multiplex PCR; TCRdb's copy has only in-frame clones and leaves some out. V, J and clone size are those of that table, while D and trimming were read from the DNA. The sample lists roughly 200,000 clones, 85% to 90% seen once, with 3.5% to 4% in the top ten. Unmatched junction bases numbered 5, after V lost 5 bases and J lost 5 bases. CDR3 length: 15 amino acids. Per germline, CDR1 KGHDR and CDR2 SFDVKD. Material: PBMCs or T cells enriched from blood (not recorded which). The origin of this receptor is a woman between 25 and 40 years old with acute COVID-19. The genes are TRBV24-1 and TRBJ2-1, with 10 bases aligning to TRBD1. The CDR3 sequence is CATSVGDRGNNEQFF. For the CDR3, the DNA is TGTGCCACCAGTGTTGGGGACAGGGGAAACAATGAGCAGTTCTTC.